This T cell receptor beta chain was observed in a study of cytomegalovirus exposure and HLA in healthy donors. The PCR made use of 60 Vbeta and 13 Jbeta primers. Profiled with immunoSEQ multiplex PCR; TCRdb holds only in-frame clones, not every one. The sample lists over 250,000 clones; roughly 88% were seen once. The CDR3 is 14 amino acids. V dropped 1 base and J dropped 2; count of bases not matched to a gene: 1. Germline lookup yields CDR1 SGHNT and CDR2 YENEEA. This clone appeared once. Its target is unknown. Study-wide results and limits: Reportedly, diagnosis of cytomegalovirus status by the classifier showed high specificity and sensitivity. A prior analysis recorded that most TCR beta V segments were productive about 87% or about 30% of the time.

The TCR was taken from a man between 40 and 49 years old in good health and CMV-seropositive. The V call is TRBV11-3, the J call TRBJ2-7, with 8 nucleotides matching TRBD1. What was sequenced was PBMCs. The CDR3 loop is CASSLGTGPYEQYF. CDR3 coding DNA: TGTGCCAGCAGCTTAGGGACAGGGCCCTACGAGCAGTACTTC.